Listed below are T cell receptor beta chains from one sample, sequenced in a study of glioma-infiltrating T cells after dendritic cell vaccination. Profiling relied on immunoSEQ multiplex PCR, and the TCRdb table lists in-frame clones only, not all of them. The sample carries tens of thousands of clones, about four fifths recorded once. The sample in question was blood, obtained before dendritic cell vaccination. The receptor set was obtained from a human donor with glioblastoma. The CDR3 runs from the conserved cysteine through the conserved F or W. The D gene is left open where the match is weak. Not all rows give a size; the values are once, few, many and, for expanded clones, a class.

v_call,clone_size,j_call,d_call,cdr3_aa,cdr3_nt
TRBV5-1,.,TRBJ2-1,TRBD1,CASSLGLAGGHNEQFF,TGCGCCAGCAGCTTGGGGTTGGCAGGGGGCCACAATGAGCAGTTCTTC
TRBV14,few,TRBJ1-2,TRBD1,CASSHGQVYGYTF,TGTGCCAGCAGCCACGGACAGGTTTATGGCTACACCTTC
TRBV19,few,TRBJ2-3,.,CASSMYGRGDTQYF,TGTGCCAGTAGTATGTACGGGAGAGGAGATACGCAGTATTTT
TRBV2,.,TRBJ2-5,TRBD1,CASSEGGTALETQYF,TGTGCCAGCAGTGAAGGGGGGACAGCCCTGGAGACCCAGTACTTC
TRBV7-2,.,TRBJ1-1,.,CASSLGSRYTEAFF,TGTGCCAGCAGCTTAGGTAGCCGTTACACTGAAGCTTTCTTT
TRBV5-1,.,TRBJ2-3,TRBD2,CASSLDLAGIDTQYF,TGCGCCAGCAGCTTGGATCTAGCGGGGATAGATACGCAGTATTTT
TRBV15,.,TRBJ1-2,.,CATSRGLIPTNGYTF,TGTGCCACCAGCAGAGGGTTAATCCCTACTAATGGCTACACCTTC
TRBV5-4,.,TRBJ2-3,.,CASSSFTDTQYF,TGTGCCAGCAGTTCCTTCACAGATACGCAGTATTTT
TRBV10-3,.,TRBJ2-2,.,CAIRDWEGLSTGELFF,TGTGCCATCAGGGACTGGGAAGGGTTGAGCACCGGGGAGCTGTTTTTT
TRBV19,.,TRBJ2-7,TRBD1,CASRSGTGSSYEQYF,TGTGCCAGTAGGTCCGGGACAGGGAGCTCCTACGAGCAGTACTTC
TRBV19,.,TRBJ1-2,TRBD1,CASTTLGTRGRIGYTF,TGTGCCAGTACCACATTGGGGACGAGGGGGCGAATCGGCTACACCTTC
TRBV14,.,TRBJ2-7,.,CASSHDSYEQYF,TGTGCCAGCAGCCATGACAGCTACGAGCAGTACTTC
TRBV5-8,few,TRBJ2-6,TRBD2,CASSPTSGSGANVLTF,TGTGCCAGCAGCCCGACTAGCGGGTCTGGGGCCAACGTCCTGACTTTC
TRBV6-1,.,TRBJ2-5,.,CASSEYETQYF,TGTGCCAGCAGTGAATATGAGACCCAGTACTTC
TRBV5-1,.,TRBJ2-5,TRBD2,CASSMGLAGETQYF,TGCGCCAGCAGCATGGGACTAGCGGGAGAGACCCAGTACTTC
TRBV6-1,.,TRBJ1-1,TRBD1,CASSAQGAFTEAFF,TGTGCCAGCAGTGCCCAGGGGGCGTTCACTGAAGCTTTCTTT
TRBV2,.,TRBJ1-2,.,CASNQVHGYTF,TGTGCCAGCAATCAGGTCCATGGCTACACCTTC
TRBV6-6,few,TRBJ1-1,.,CASNHGGAGTEAFF,TGTGCCAGCAACCACGGAGGGGCAGGCACTGAAGCTTTCTTT
TRBV19,.,TRBJ1-2,.,CASQTGATPYGYTF,TGTGCCAGTCAAACAGGTGCCACCCCCTATGGCTACACCTTC
TRBV2,.,TRBJ2-3,.,CASIPGKGASTDTQYF,TGTGCCAGCATCCCCGGAAAGGGAGCTAGCACAGATACGCAGTATTTT
TRBV7-9,.,TRBJ2-1,.,CASSPPARDEQFF,TGTGCCAGCAGCCCTCCGGCCCGGGATGAGCAGTTCTTC
TRBV5-4,.,TRBJ1-4,.,CASSLAVAEEKLFF,TGTGCCAGCAGCTTGGCCGTAGCAGAGGAAAAACTGTTTTTT
TRBV5-1,.,TRBJ1-2,TRBD1,CASSFFEGAYGYTF,TGCGCCAGCAGCTTTTTTGAGGGGGCGTATGGCTACACCTTC
TRBV4-1,.,TRBJ2-1,.,CASSQGPETSSTYNEQFF,TGCGCCAGCAGCCAAGGTCCCGAGACTAGTTCGACCTACAATGAGCAGTTCTTC
TRBV11-2,few,TRBJ2-3,TRBD1,CASSTRGTGGTQYF,TGTGCCAGCAGCACTAGGGGGACAGGGGGTACGCAGTATTTT
TRBV5-1,few,TRBJ2-3,TRBD1,CASSWDRGFTDTQYF,TGCGCCAGCAGCTGGGACAGGGGATTTACAGATACGCAGTATTTT
TRBV5-1,.,TRBJ1-5,.,CASSLEAGGGNQPQHF,TGCGCCAGCAGCTTGGAGGCAGGCGGGGGCAATCAGCCCCAGCATTTT
TRBV2,.,TRBJ1-2,TRBD1,CASRELTGGYGYTF,TGTGCCAGCAGGGAACTTACAGGGGGCTATGGCTACACCTTC
TRBV7-2,.,TRBJ1-1,TRBD1,CASSSDRAGTEAFF,TGTGCCAGCAGCTCGGACAGGGCGGGAACTGAAGCTTTCTTT
TRBV2,.,TRBJ2-2,.,CATRTFGLGELFF,TGTGCCACCCGTACTTTCGGTCTCGGGGAGCTGTTTTTT
TRBV7-3,.,TRBJ2-5,.,CASSFGDKETQYF,TGTGCCAGCAGCTTTGGAGATAAAGAGACCCAGTACTTC
TRBV19,few,TRBJ1-2,.,CASSTGQGGYTF,TGTGCCAGTTCCACGGGACAAGGTGGCTACACCTTC
TRBV30,.,TRBJ2-2,.,CAWSVKGVTGELFF,TGTGCCTGGAGTGTAAAGGGGGTCACCGGGGAGCTGTTTTTT
TRBV18,.,TRBJ2-3,.,CASSPSSVSSDTQYF,TGTGCCAGCTCACCAAGTAGCGTTAGTAGCGATACGCAGTATTTT
TRBV2,.,TRBJ2-2,.,CAGSTDTGELFF,TGTGCCGGGAGTACAGACACCGGGGAGCTGTTTTTT
TRBV9,.,TRBJ1-3,TRBD1,CASSVSRTGQGNTIYF,TGTGCCAGCAGCGTAAGTCGGACAGGGCAGGGAAACACCATATATTTT
TRBV19,.,TRBJ2-5,TRBD2,CASSMRSGGPYQETQYF,TGTGCCAGTAGTATGCGTAGCGGGGGACCGTACCAAGAGACCCAGTACTTC
TRBV21-1,.,TRBJ1-4,.,CASSKAGDRVSPEKLFF,TGTGCCAGCAGCAAAGCGGGGGACAGGGTTTCTCCGGAAAAACTGTTTTTT
TRBV7-8,.,TRBJ2-3,.,CASSLALGTDTQYF,TGTGCCAGCAGCTTAGCACTGGGCACAGATACGCAGTATTTT
TRBV9,.,TRBJ2-2,.,CASSETPEATGELFF,TGTGCCAGCAGCGAGACCCCCGAGGCCACCGGGGAGCTGTTTTTT
TRBV5-1,.,TRBJ2-4,.,CASSLYLEGAKNIQYF,TGCGCCAGCAGCTTGTATTTAGAGGGAGCCAAAAACATTCAGTACTTC
TRBV5-1,.,TRBJ2-3,.,CASSLGQSDTQYF,TGCGCCAGCAGCTTGGGACAGTCAGATACGCAGTATTTT
TRBV19,few,TRBJ2-1,.,CASNYRDNEQFF,TGTGCCAGTAATTACAGGGACAATGAGCAGTTCTTC
TRBV10-3,few,TRBJ1-1,.,CAISTGYYTEAFF,TGTGCCATCAGTACAGGCTACTACACTGAAGCTTTCTTT
TRBV7-3,.,TRBJ2-1,TRBD1,CASSLGDRNEQFF,TGTGCCAGCAGCTTAGGGGACAGGAATGAGCAGTTCTTC
TRBV6-5,.,TRBJ1-5,.,CASSAGRGVNQPQHF,TGTGCCAGCAGTGCCGGACGGGGGGTTAATCAGCCCCAGCATTTT